The subject of this entry is one T cell receptor beta chain. This CDR3 region has 19 residues. Trimming cost V 0 bases and J 1 base, with 20 bases left between them. The germline CDR1 and CDR2 sequences are LGHDT and YNNKEL (reference sequence). Per the original data handling: Amplification with reference gene primers provided the estimates of nucleated cell counts. Only in-frame clones appear in the TCRdb table, and some are missing; sequencing was by immunoSEQ multiplex PCR. V and J calls and clone size come straight from that table; D and trimming were deduced from the DNA. The table has roughly 110,000 clones, 60% to 85% seen once. The data belong to a study of blood T cell repertoires in COVID-19. Looking at the study overall: Acute and convalescent COVID-19 specimens originated in the United States, Italy and Spain.

This clonotype was obtained from a man older than 75 with COVID-19, enrolled during active disease. Source material: peripheral blood. The rearrangement joins TRBV3-1 (or the pseudogene TRBV3-2) to TRBJ2-3, with a tentative D call TRBD2 (7 bases). CDR3 in amino acids: CASSQDRLGRGLRTDTQYF. In DNA form, the CDR3 reads TGTGCCAGCAGCCAAGATCGCTTAGGGCGGGGGCTTCGCACAGATACGCAGTATTTT.